This T cell receptor beta chain was captured by sequencing in a study of blood T cell repertoires in COVID-19. Turning to the study itself: Donors in the United States, Italy and Spain gave samples during acute or convalescent COVID-19. PBMCs, B-cell-depleted T cells, or T cells provided the cDNA or gDNA that made up the material.

The CDR3 sequence is 14 residues long. Germline V lookup: CDR1 GTSNPN, CDR2 SVGIG (reference sequence). V dropped 0 bases and J dropped 4 bases, with 9 bases sitting between them. Authors' data handling: Counts of nucleated cells, estimated from reference gene primer amplification, were obtained. Only in-frame clones appear in the TCRdb table, and some are missing; sequencing was by immunoSEQ multiplex PCR. Clone size and the V and J calls come from that table; the DNA yielded D and trimming. The sample carries roughly 330,000 clones, 83% recorded once. This TCR derives from a woman between 50 and 59 years old with acute or convalescent COVID-19. J is TRBJ1-4 and V is TRBV30, with no clear D. Source material: peripheral blood. CDR3 sequence (DNA): TGTGCCTGGAGTGTCCCTGTGAGTAATGAAAAACTGTTTTTT. It specifies CAWSVPVSNEKLFF.